The 13 T cell receptor beta chains below come from one sample, sequenced in a study of CXCR3-negative and CXCR3-positive naive CD8 T cells. The authors prepared UMI-labeled TRB cDNA libraries by 5' RACE. Reprocessing the 5' RACE reads, TCRdb reports a single entry for every CDR3 protein and omits DNA. In all, the sample yields roughly 86,000 distinct CDR3 sequences. The material sequenced was naive CXCR3- CD8+ T cells from blood. Regarding subset: CD45RO-CCR7+CD27+CD95- naive CD8+ T cells lacking CXCR3 (TNR3-). The source is a human donor in good health. Some clones in this sample may be carry-over from other donors' samples.

V gene TRBV29-1 combines with J gene TRBJ2-2. CDR3 length: 13 amino acids. Germline CDR1 is SQVTM and CDR2 is ANQGSEA. CDR3: CSVVKKNTGELFF.

V is TRBV5-6 and J is TRBJ1-6. The germline gives CDR1 SGHDT, CDR2 YYEEEE. The CDR3 is 15 residues long. The CDR3 here is CASSLGGRGISPLHF.

This chain connects TRBV29-1 to TRBJ2-2; there is no DNA to check the TCRdb D call of TRBD1. Germline V gene data show CDR1 as SQVTM and CDR2 as ANQGSEA. The CDR3 runs 13 residues. The CDR3 reads CSADRGLNGELFF.

The chain joins TRBV20-1 to TRBJ1-1; TCRdb picks TRBD1, but there is no DNA to check that call. The CDR3 is 13 residues long. CDR1 and CDR2 from the germline V gene are DFQATT and SNEGSKA (reference sequence). CDR3 sequence reads: CSARPRGSTEAFF.

The genes are TRBV14 and TRBJ1-1. Germline CDR1 SGHDN, CDR2 FVKESK. The CDR3 has 15 residues. The CDR3: CASSQVGWLNTEAFF.

V usage is TRBV11-2 and J usage is TRBJ2-7; TCRdb's D gene call, TRBD1, goes unchecked for lack of DNA. CDR3 size: 16 residues. Germline CDR1 is SGHAT and CDR2 is FQNNGV. The chain's CDR3 is CASSRITTGNPYEQYF.

This chain connects TRBV5-1 to TRBJ2-1. Germline V gene sequence: CDR1 SGHRS, CDR2 YFSETQ. The CDR3 consists of 12 residues. The chain's CDR3 is CASSPDQVRQFF. The full variable domain, with the rest looked up from reference TRBV5-1 and TRBJ2-1, is KAGVTQTPRYLIKTRGQQVTLSCSPISGHRSVSWYQQTPGQGLQFLFEYFSETQRNKGNFPGRFSGRQFSNSRSEMNVSTLELGDSALYLCASSPDQVRQFFGPGTRLTVL.

The CDR3 protein is CASSSYQGGETQYF. This sequence joins TRBV12-3 or TRBV12-4 and TRBJ2-5; TCRdb reports TRBD1, a call that lacks DNA to check it against. The length of the CDR3 is 14 residues.

The V and J genes are TRBV12-3 or TRBV12-4 and TRBJ2-4. This CDR3 region has 15 residues. The CDR3 loop reads CASSSDISAKNIQYF.

This clonotype is medium-sized (0.01 to 0.1%) by frequency. The rearrangement uses TRBV29-1 and TRBJ2-1. Germline-derived CDR1 and CDR2 are SQVTM and ANQGSEA. This CDR3 spans 13 amino acids. The CDR3 protein is CSVVGGSHNEQFF.

The genes are TRBV27 and TRBJ2-7; TCRdb calls TRBD1, which cannot be checked without DNA. CDR3 length: 15 amino acids. From germline, CDR1 is MNHEY and CDR2 SMNVEV (reference sequence). CDR3 protein: CASSLSYPGTYEQYF.

This sequence joins TRBV7-2 and TRBJ2-7; the D call from TCRdb, TRBD2, cannot be confirmed without DNA. Germline-derived CDR1 and CDR2 are SGHTA and FQGNSA. CDR3 size: 15 residues. CDR3 sequence: CASRDSGASSYEQYF.

The chain has TRBV29-1 and TRBJ2-1. The CDR3 totals 12 residues. Germline CDR1 SQVTM, CDR2 ANQGSEA. This CDR3 reads CSVEEPYNEQFF.